The clone carrying this TCR beta chain was counted a few times. Its antigen is still unknown. This sample was taken from a study of T cell repertoires in cytomegalovirus infection. Study details: Used in the study were CMV epitopes, some recently identified and HLA-C-restricted, others well-studied and HLA-B-restricted.

Study findings and constraints: The cumulative frequency of public TCR beta families distinguished individuals who carried CMV together with the relevant HLA.

V lost 5 bases, J lost 0 bases, and 14 bases lay in between. The CDR3 is 16 residues long. Germline CDR1 reads SGHVS; CDR2 reads FQNEAQ. TCRdb called the reads again in MiXCR, with one record for every CDR3 protein. The table includes about 37,000 distinct CDR3 sequences, 52% detected once. V is TRBV7-8 and J is TRBJ1-3; D uncertain. The specimen was CD8+ T cells from cultured PBMCs, collected from culture after CMV antigen stimulation. The origin of this receptor is a human donor in good health (CMV status not recorded). Some clones in this sample may be carry-over from other donors' samples. CDR3 loop: CASSLGQALSGNTIYF. The CDR3 nucleotides read TGTGCCAGCAGCCTCGGGCAGGCACTCTCTGGAAACACCATATATTTT. Combining the CDR3 with reference TRBV7-8 and TRBJ1-3 gives the whole variable domain GAGVSQSPRYKVAKRGQDVALRCDPISGHVSLFWYQQALGQGPEFLTYFQNEAQLDKSGLPSDRFFAERPEGSVSTLKIQRTQQEDSAVYLCASSLGQALSGNTIYFGEGSWLTVV.